This T cell receptor beta chain was recorded in a study of shared clonotypes between healthy human individuals. Study-level results: As a rule, naive subsets had a larger estimated richness than memory subsets.

Of note for this clone: Its specificity is not known.

Genomic DNA of every subset was divided equally among multiple immunoSEQ plates. Sorted-subset replicate PCR reactions were performed with about 200 ng DNA, corresponding to roughly 29,000 T cell genomes. The table came from immunoSEQ multiplex PCR; TCRdb's copy has only in-frame clones and leaves some out. The sample shows approximately 2.5 million clones, more than 85% of them seen only once. The CDR3 contains 16 residues. CDR1 is SGHDT and CDR2 is YYEEEE in the germline V gene. V lost 3 bases and J lost 7; bases outside the gene matches: 6. The donors were all Caucasian adults (living in Nashville, Tennessee).

This sequence originates from a man between 18 and 29 years old in good health. Some clones in this sample may be carry-over from other donors' samples. The sequencing sample was made of naive CD4+ T cells from PBMCs. As to subset: CD45RA+ positively selected. The rearrangement links TRBV5-6 to TRBJ2-2; TRBD2 matches at 13 bases. The CDR3 loop is CASSWGLAGTYGELFF. The CDR3, as DNA: TGTGCCAGCAGCTGGGGACTAGCGGGAACGTACGGGGAGCTGTTTTTT.